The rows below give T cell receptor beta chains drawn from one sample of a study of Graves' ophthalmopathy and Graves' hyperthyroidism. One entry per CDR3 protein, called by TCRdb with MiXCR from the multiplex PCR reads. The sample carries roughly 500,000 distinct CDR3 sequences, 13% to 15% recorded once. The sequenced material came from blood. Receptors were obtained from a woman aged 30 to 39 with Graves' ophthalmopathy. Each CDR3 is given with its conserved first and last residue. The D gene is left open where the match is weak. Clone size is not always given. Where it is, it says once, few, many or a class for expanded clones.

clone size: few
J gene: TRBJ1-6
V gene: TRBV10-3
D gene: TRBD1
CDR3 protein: CAIRGTGSPLHF
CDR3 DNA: TGTGCCATCAGAGGGACAGGCTCACCCCTCCACTTT

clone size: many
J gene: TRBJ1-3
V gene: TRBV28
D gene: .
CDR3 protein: CASSHELNTIYF
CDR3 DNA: TGTGCCAGCAGTCACGAATTGAACACCATATATTTT

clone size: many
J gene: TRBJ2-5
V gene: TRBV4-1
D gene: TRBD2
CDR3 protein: CASSQATSGKETQYF
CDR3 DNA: TGCGCCAGCAGCCAAGCGACTAGCGGGAAAGAGACCCAGTACTTC

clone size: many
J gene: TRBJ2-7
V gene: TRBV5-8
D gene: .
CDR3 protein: CASSFREDYEQYF
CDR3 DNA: TGTGCCAGCAGCTTTCGCGAGGATTACGAGCAGTACTTC

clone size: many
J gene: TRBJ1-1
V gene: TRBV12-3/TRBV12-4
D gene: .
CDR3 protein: CASIPGPHHTEAFF
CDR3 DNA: TGTGCCAGCATCCCCGGTCCCCACCACACTGAAGCTTTCTTT

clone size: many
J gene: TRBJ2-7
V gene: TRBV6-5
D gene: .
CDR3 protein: CASSYSHEQYF
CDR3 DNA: TGTGCCAGCAGTTACTCCCACGAGCAGTACTTC

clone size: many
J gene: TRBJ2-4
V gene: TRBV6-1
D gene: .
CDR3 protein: CASSETAKNIQYF
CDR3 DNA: TGTGCCAGCAGTGAGACAGCCAAAAACATTCAGTACTTC

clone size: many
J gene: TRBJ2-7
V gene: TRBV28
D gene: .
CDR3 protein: CASNRDGYEQYF
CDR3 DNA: TGTGCCAGCAACCGCGATGGTTACGAGCAGTACTTC

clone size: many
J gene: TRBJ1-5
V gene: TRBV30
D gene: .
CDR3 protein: CAWRRGEGSNQPQHF
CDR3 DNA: TGTGCCTGGAGGCGCGGGGAGGGTAGCAATCAGCCCCAGCATTTT

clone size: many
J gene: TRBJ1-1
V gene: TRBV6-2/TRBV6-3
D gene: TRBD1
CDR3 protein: CASNEQGFTEAFF
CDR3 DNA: TGTGCCAGCAACGAACAGGGGTTCACTGAAGCTTTCTTT

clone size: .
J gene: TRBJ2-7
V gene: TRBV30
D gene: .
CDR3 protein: CAWTRKGAYEQYF
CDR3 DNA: TGTGCCTGGACGCGGAAGGGGGCCTACGAGCAGTACTTC

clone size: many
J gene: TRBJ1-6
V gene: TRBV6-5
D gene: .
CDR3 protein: CASSIEQGRTPLHF
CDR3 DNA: TGTGCCAGCTCCATTGAACAGGGAAGGACACCCCTCCACTTT

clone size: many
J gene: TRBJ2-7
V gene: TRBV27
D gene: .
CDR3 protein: CASSLYRQNHHEQYF
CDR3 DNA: TGTGCCAGCAGTTTATATCGACAGAACCACCACGAGCAGTACTTC

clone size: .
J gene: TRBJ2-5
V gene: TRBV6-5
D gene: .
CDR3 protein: CASSSPGLQETQYF
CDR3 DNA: TGTGCCAGCAGTTCTCCGGGACTCCAAGAGACCCAGTACTTC

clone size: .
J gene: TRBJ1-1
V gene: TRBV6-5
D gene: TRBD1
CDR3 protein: CASSSSGTGGQWTEAFF
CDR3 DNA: TGTGCCAGCAGTTCCTCCGGGACAGGGGGCCAATGGACTGAAGCTTTCTTT

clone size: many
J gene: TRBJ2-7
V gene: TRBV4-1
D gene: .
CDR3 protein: CASSQVSGFPYEQYF
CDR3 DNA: TGCGCCAGCAGCCAAGTTTCTGGATTCCCCTACGAGCAGTACTTC

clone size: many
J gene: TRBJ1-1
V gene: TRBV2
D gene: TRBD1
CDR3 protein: CASSEDRDLTEAFF
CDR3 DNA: TGTGCCAGCAGTGAGGACAGGGACCTCACTGAAGCTTTCTTT

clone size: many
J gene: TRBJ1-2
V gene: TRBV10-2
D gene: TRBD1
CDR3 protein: CASSGQGALGGYTF
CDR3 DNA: TGCGCCAGCAGTGGACAGGGGGCGTTGGGTGGCTACACCTTC

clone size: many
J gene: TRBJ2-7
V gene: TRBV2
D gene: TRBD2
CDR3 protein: CASSESAGPYEQYF
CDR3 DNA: TGTGCCAGCAGTGAATCAGCGGGACCCTACGAGCAGTACTTC

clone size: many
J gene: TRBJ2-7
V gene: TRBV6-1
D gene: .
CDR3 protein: CASSEASNGIGEQYF
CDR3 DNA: TGTGCCAGCAGTGAAGCGAGCAATGGGATAGGCGAGCAGTACTTC

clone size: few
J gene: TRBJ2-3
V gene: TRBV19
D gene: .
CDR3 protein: CASSGNNPDTQYF
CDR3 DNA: TGTGCCAGTAGCGGAAATAACCCAGATACGCAGTATTTT

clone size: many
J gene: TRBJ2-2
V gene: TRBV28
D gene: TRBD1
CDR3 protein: CASSSGQGTGELFF
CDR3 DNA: TGTGCCAGCAGTTCGGGACAGGGAACCGGGGAGCTGTTTTTT

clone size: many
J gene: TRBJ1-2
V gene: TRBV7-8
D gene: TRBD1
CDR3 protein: CASSARDRPEGNYGYTF
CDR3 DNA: TGTGCCAGCAGCGCCCGGGACAGGCCCGAGGGAAACTATGGCTACACCTTC

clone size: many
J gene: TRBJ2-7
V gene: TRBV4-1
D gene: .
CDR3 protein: CASSYRAPGYEQYF
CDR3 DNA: TGCGCCAGCAGCTACAGGGCACCGGGCTACGAGCAGTACTTC

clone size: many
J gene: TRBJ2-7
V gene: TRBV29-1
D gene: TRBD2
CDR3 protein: CSVEISGNSYEQYF
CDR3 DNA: TGCAGCGTTGAAATTAGCGGGAACTCCTACGAGCAGTACTTC

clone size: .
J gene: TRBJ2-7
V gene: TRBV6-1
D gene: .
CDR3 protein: CASSEWAGTTYEQYF
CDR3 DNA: TGTGCCAGCAGTGAATGGGCGGGAACCACCTACGAGCAGTACTTC

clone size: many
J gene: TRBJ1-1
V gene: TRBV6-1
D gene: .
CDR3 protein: CASSQEFQGTEAFF
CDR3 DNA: TGTGCCAGCAGCCAAGAGTTCCAAGGAACTGAAGCTTTCTTT

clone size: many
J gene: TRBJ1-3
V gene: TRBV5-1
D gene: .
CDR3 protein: CASSLAGDGNTIYF
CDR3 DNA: TGCGCCAGCAGCTTGGCAGGGGACGGAAACACCATATATTTT

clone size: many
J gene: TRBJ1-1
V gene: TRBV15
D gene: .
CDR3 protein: CATSRDRGRETEAFF
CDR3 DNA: TGTGCCACCAGCAGAGATCGGGGGAGAGAAACTGAAGCTTTCTTT

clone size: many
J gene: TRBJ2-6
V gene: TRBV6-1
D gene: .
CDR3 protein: CASGNVRSGANVLTF
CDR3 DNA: TGTGCCAGCGGAAACGTGCGCTCTGGGGCCAACGTCCTGACTTTC

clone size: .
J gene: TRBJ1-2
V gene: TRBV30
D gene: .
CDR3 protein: CAWGGGRLSSYGYTF
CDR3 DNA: TGTGCCTGGGGGGGAGGCCGGCTCTCCTCGTATGGCTACACCTTC

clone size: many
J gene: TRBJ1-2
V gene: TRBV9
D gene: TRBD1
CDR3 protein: CASSETGDTNYGYTF
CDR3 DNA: TGTGCCAGCAGCGAGACAGGGGATACAAACTATGGCTACACCTTC

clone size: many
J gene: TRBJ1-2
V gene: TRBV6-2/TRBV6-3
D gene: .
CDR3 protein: CASSKRSAALNGYTF
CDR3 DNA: TGTGCCAGCAGTAAAAGGTCGGCGGCATTGAATGGCTACACCTTC

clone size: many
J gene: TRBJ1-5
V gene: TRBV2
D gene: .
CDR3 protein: CASSGSSRGNQPQHF
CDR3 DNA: TGTGCCAGCAGTGGTTCTTCCAGGGGCAATCAGCCCCAGCATTTT

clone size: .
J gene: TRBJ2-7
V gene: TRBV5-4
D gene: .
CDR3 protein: CASSFVTPDGPYEQYF
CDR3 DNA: TGTGCCAGCAGCTTTGTCACACCTGACGGACCCTACGAGCAGTACTTC

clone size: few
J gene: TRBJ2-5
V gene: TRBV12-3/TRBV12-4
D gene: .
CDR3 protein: CASSFLMRETQYF
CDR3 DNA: TGTGCCAGCAGTTTCCTGATGAGAGAGACCCAGTACTTC

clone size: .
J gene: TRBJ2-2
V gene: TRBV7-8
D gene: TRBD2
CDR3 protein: CASSMGGPSGELFF
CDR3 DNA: TGTGCCAGCAGTATGGGAGGGCCGTCCGGGGAGCTGTTTTTT

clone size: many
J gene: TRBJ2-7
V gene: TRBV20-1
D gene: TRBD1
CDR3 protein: CSARTTGGLFEQYF
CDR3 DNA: TGCAGTGCTCGAACCACAGGGGGATTGTTCGAGCAGTACTTC

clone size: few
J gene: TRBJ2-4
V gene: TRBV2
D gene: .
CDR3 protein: CASSGKWEGENIQYF
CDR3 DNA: TGTGCCAGCAGTGGTAAATGGGAAGGGGAAAACATTCAGTACTTC

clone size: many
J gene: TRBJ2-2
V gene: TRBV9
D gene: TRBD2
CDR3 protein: CASSGQTGLAGEVGELFF
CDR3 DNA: TGTGCCAGCAGCGGCCAAACGGGACTAGCGGGAGAGGTCGGGGAGCTGTTTTTT

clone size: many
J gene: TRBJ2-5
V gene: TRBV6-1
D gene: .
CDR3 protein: CASSEWARGQETQYF
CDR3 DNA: TGTGCCAGCAGTGAATGGGCACGGGGACAAGAGACCCAGTACTTC

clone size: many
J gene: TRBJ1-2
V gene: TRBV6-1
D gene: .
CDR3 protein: CASSADSVGYTF
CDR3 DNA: TGTGCCAGCAGTGCCGATTCAGTGGGCTACACCTTC

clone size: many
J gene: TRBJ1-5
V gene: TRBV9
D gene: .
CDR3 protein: CASSAGGGGDSNQPQHF
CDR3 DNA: TGTGCCAGCAGCGCCGGAGGAGGAGGGGATAGCAATCAGCCCCAGCATTTT

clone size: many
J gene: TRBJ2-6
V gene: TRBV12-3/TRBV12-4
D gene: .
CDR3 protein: CASSLDGANVLTF
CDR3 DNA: TGTGCCAGCAGTTTGGATGGGGCCAACGTCCTGACTTTC

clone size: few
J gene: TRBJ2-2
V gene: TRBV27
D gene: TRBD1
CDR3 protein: CASRDRDRVEPGELFF
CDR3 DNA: TGTGCCAGCAGAGACCGGGACAGGGTCGAACCCGGGGAGCTGTTTTTT

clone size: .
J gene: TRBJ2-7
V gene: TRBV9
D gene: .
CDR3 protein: CASSPGGIPTGEQYF
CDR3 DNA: TGTGCCAGCAGCCCAGGCGGGATCCCCACTGGAGAGCAGTACTTC

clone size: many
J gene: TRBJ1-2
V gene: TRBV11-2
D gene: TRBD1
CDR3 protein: CASSLTGQGRGYTF
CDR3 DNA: TGTGCCAGCAGCCTAACAGGACAGGGGCGAGGCTACACCTTC

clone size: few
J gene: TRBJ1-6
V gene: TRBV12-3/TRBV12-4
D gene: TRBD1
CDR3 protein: CASNRGFENSPLHF
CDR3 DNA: TGTGCCAGCAACAGGGGTTTTGAGAATTCACCCCTCCACTTT

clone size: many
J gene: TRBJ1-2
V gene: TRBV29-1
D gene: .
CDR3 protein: CSVESNRIDGYTF
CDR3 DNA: TGCAGCGTTGAATCCAACAGAATTGATGGCTACACCTTC

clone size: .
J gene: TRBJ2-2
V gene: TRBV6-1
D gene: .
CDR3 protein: CASGERDTGELFF
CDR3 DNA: TGTGCCAGCGGAGAAAGGGACACCGGGGAGCTGTTTTTT